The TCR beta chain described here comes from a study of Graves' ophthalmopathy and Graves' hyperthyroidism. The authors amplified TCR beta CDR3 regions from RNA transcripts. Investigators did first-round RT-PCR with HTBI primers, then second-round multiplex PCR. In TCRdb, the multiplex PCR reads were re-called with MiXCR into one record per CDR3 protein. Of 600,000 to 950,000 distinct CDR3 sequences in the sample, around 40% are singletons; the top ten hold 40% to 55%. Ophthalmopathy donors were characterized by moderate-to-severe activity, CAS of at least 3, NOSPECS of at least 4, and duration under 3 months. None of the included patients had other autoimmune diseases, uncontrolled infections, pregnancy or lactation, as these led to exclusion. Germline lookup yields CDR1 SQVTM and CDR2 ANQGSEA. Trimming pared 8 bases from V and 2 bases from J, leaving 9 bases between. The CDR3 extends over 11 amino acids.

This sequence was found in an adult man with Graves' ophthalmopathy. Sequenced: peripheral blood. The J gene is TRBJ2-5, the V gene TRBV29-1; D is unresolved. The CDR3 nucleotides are TGCAGCTCCCAGGAACAAGAGACCCAGTACTTC. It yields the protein CSSQEQETQYF.